The clone carrying this T cell receptor (beta chain) was seen only once. The antigen remains undetermined. The data originate from a study of CD8 T cells in Susac syndrome. The V gene's germline CDR1 is LGHDT and CDR2 YNNKEL (reference sequence). The germline V and J ends were trimmed by 1 base and 4 bases, with 12 bases remaining between them. The CDR3 totals 15 residues. Random hexamers served to reverse transcribe about 0.5 to 1 ug RNA. Each CDR3 protein is one row after TCRdb ran MiXCR on the immunoSEQ multiplex PCR reads. Of more than 70,000 distinct CDR3 sequences detected, just under 95% appear once; the ten largest clones hold around 0.3%. General observations from the study: The study recognized that the number of individuals in its TCR sequencing and HLA analysis was relatively small.

The T cells that were sequenced for TCR beta were CD8+ and CD4+ cells from blood. While serving as controls, healthy donors were matched for age and sex. Purification of the CD8+ and CD4+ T cells relied on negative isolation, and TEMRA cells underwent FACS enrichment. This sequence joins TRBV3-1 and TRBJ2-3; D gene ambiguous. The source is a human donor in good health. Sequencing input: CD8+ T cells from PBMCs. The CDR3 is CASSQGGPTADTQYF. CDR3 nucleotides: TGTGCCAGCAGCCAAGGCGGCCCGACCGCAGATACGCAGTATTTT.